This record looks at one T cell receptor beta chain sequence and its context. The data are from a study of shared clonotypes between healthy human individuals. Study in general: Contributing individuals were a couple of females and a few males aged 18 to 49. Three plates were used per donor for CD4 naive, three for CD4 memory, two for CD8 naive and one for CD8 memory.

Using immunoSEQ multiplex PCR, the repertoire was profiled, and TCRdb retains in-frame clones only, with some absent. The profile shows around 510,000 clones, 90% to 96% of them singletons. The TCR sequence derives from a woman aged 25 to 39 in good health. Sequences were obtained from naive CD4+ T cells sorted from blood. Sample subset: CD45RA+ positively selected.

The DNA of the CDR3 is TGTGCCAGCAGCCGATATTCAGCGGAATTAATATACAATGAGCAGTTCTTC. Translated, it gives CASSRYSAELIYNEQFF. The genes are TRBV5-6 and TRBJ2-1; weak D call: TRBD2 (5 bases). Germline V gene lookup returns CDR1 SGHDT and CDR2 YYEEEE. Trimming took 4 bases from V and 4 from J, leaving 21 bases between them. This CDR3 region has 17 residues.